This paragraph covers one TCR beta chain sequence. This record comes from a study of blood T cell repertoires in COVID-19. As originally analysed: From reference gene primer amplification, estimates of nucleated cell counts were derived. Measured with immunoSEQ multiplex PCR; TCRdb has only the in-frame clones, and not every one. D and trimming come from the DNA, and the V and J calls and clone size come from that table. The table lists approximately 150,000 clones, roughly 88% of them singletons. The ends were cut back, 1 base at V and 7 bases at J, with 16 bases in the middle. CDR1 LGHDT and CDR2 YNNKEL come from the germline V gene (reference sequence). The CDR3 is 15 amino acids.

The clonotype comes from a man in his fifties or sixties with active or convalescent COVID-19. The chain employs TRBV3-1 (or the pseudogene TRBV3-2) and TRBJ1-1; unclear D gene. The sequencing sample was made of peripheral blood. CDR3 in DNA: TGTGCCAGCAGCCAAGGGTTCACGGGAAATATTGAAGCTTTCTTT. It codes for CASSQGFTGNIEAFF.